This T cell receptor (beta chain) is from a study of cytomegalovirus exposure and HLA in healthy donors. Germline trimming cut 5 bases from V and 3 bases from J; bases unmatched to any gene: 10. CDR1 and CDR2 from the germline V gene are MDHEN and SYDVKM. CDR3 length equals 17 residues. A multiplex PCR was run with 60 Vbeta primers and 13 Jbeta primers. The assay was immunoSEQ multiplex PCR, and TCRdb's table has in-frame clones only and misses some. This table lists about 130,000 clones. Study-wide findings and caveats: High specificity and sensitivity for cytomegalovirus status were reported for the classifier. A later analysis found most CMV-associated TCR beta chains apparently HLA-restricted.

Likely unrecorded immune exposures existed in these nominally healthy donors. As for this clone: Its antigen is unidentified.

This TCR derives from a woman aged 40 to 49 in good health and CMV-seropositive. The chain employs TRBV28 and TRBJ2-1; 10 positions match TRBD2. What was sequenced was PBMCs. In DNA form, the CDR3 reads TGTGCCAGCAGTGGGGTGGGGGGGACTAGCGACTACAATGAGCAGTTCTTC. Its protein is CASSGVGGTSDYNEQFF.